The TCR beta chain under discussion was sequenced for a study of T cell repertoires in cytomegalovirus infection. At the level of the study: As its CMV epitopes, the study selected recently identified HLA-C-restricted and well-studied HLA-B-restricted targets. Shared public TCR beta signatures pointed to both CMV infection and a matching HLA type. Study-level results: Based on cumulative public TCR beta family frequency, carriers of CMV plus the relevant HLA were identified. HLA-C-restricted CMV clonotypes gave the most frequent clonotype in two of eight donors.

TCRdb reanalysed the reads using MiXCR and keeps one entry per CDR3 protein. The sample includes fewer than 350,000 distinct CDR3 sequences, almost 30% of them seen just once. As for this clonotype: The antigen is unknown.

This TCR derives from a human donor in good health (CMV status not recorded). Some clones in this sample may be carry-over from other donors' samples. Sequencing was performed on cultured PBMCs, taken from culture after CMV antigen stimulation.

CDR3 in DNA: TGTGCCAGTAGTATCCGGGACCCTGGAAACACCATATATTTT. Its translation is CASSIRDPGNTIYF. J is TRBJ1-3 and V is TRBV19; tentatively, D is TRBD1 (5 bases). Looked up from germline, CDR1 is LNHDA and CDR2 is SQIVND (reference sequence). The V end was cut by 3 bases, the J end by 2 bases, with 8 bases between. The CDR3 loop spans 14 amino acids.